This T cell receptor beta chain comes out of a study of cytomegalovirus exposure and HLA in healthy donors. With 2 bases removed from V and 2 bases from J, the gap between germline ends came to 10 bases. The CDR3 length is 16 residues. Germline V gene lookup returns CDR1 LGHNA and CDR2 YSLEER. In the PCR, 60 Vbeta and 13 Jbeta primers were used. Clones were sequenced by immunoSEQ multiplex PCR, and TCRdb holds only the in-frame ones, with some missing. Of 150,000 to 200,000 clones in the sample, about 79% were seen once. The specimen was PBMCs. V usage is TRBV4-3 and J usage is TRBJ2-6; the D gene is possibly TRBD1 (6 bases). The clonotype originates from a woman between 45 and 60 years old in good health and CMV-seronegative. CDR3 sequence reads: CASSQPTGPGANVLTF. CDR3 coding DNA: TGCGCCAGCAGCCAACCAACAGGGCCTGGGGCCAACGTCCTGACTTTC.